These 30 T cell receptor beta chains were sequenced from one sample in a study of blood T cells in healthy people across ages. A second about 6 to 12 cycle PCR used barcoded and J-beta primers. TCRdb analysed the 5' RACE reads with MiXCR anew, one entry per CDR3 protein. This sample has 1.5 million to 2 million distinct CDR3 sequences, with roughly two fifths found just once. The specimen was blood. The receptor source for this set is a human donor in good health.

In its sample, this clonotype was seen a few times. The chain couples TRBV7-2 to TRBJ2-1, with unresolved D. CDR3 size: 12 residues. Trimming removed 5 bases from V and 5 bases from J, with 7 bases in between. The germline gives CDR1 SGHTA, CDR2 FQGNSA. The CDR3 sequence: CASSPPNNEQFF. The CDR3 DNA is TGTGCCAGCAGCCCACCTAACAATGAGCAGTTCTTC.

This chain joins TRBV10-3 and TRBJ2-7; D may be TRBD2 (6 bases). Trimming pared 6 bases from V and 6 bases from J, leaving 18 bases between. In germline, CDR1 is ENHRY, CDR2 SYGVKD. This CDR3 spans 14 amino acids. The CDR3 region has the DNA TGTGCCATCAGCGGGGGACGGGAATTCCTCGAGCAGTACTTC. Translation: CAISGGREFLEQYF.

The chain links TRBV5-1 to TRBJ2-7, with D possibly being TRBD1 (6 bases). This CDR3 contains 14 residues. CDR1 is SGHRS, CDR2 YFSETQ, per germline. Trimming shortened V by 3 bases and J by 2 bases, and 12 bases separated the two germline ends. CDR3 sequence: CASSWDKGPYEQYF. Here the CDR3 DNA reads TGCGCCAGCAGCTGGGACAAGGGGCCCTACGAGCAGTACTTC.

J is TRBJ1-2 and V is TRBV10-3, with a weak D call TRBD1 (6 bases). The CDR3 length is 15 residues. The V end was cut by 3 bases, the J end by 4 bases, with 15 bases between. The germline V gene has CDR1 ENHRY and CDR2 SYGVKD. Here the CDR3 reads CAISDPRDNPYGYTF. CDR3 DNA sequence: TGTGCCATCAGTGACCCCCGGGACAACCCCTATGGCTACACCTTC.

This chain joins TRBV6-2 or TRBV6-3 and TRBJ2-1; 7 bases are shared with TRBD1. With V trimmed by 6 bases and J by 8 bases, 16 bases remained unmatched. Germline V CDR1 and CDR2: MNHEY, SVGEGT. CDR3 size: 16 residues. CDR3 residues: CASSALTGFGRDEQFF. CDR3 sequence (DNA): TGTGCCAGCAGCGCGCTGACAGGGTTCGGTCGGGATGAGCAGTTCTTC.

This clonotype showed up just a few times. This rearrangement joins TRBV29-1 to TRBJ2-5; 12 bases line up with TRBD2. The V and J ends lost 6 bases and 0 bases, in that order; junction bases with no gene match: 5. Germline lookup yields CDR1 SQVTM and CDR2 ANQGSEA. The CDR3 has 15 amino acids. This chain's CDR3 is CSVGTSGSYQETQYF. In DNA, the CDR3 is TGCAGCGTAGGGACTAGCGGGTCGTACCAAGAGACCCAGTACTTC. The complete variable domain, with remaining parts taken from reference TRBV29-1 and TRBJ2-5, reads SAVISQKPSRDICQRGTSLTIQCQVDSQVTMMFWYRQQPGQSLTLIATANQGSEATYESGFVIDKFPISRPNLTFSTLTVSNMSPEDSSIYLCSVGTSGSYQETQYFGPGTRLLVL.

CDR3 sequence: CASSLGGTTGDTQYF. In nucleotides, the CDR3 is TGCGCCAGCAGCTTGGGTGGGACTACCGGCGATACGCAGTATTTT. This chain connects TRBV5-1 to TRBJ2-3; 7 bases agree with TRBD2. The CDR3 runs 15 residues. The J segment lost 6 bases and the V segment lost 0 bases, leaving 7 bases of the junction unmatched. CDR1 SGHRS and CDR2 YFSETQ come from the germline V gene.

This sequence joins TRBV12-3 or TRBV12-4 and TRBJ2-1; no definite D call. V was shortened by 4 bases and J by 2 bases, with 15 bases between the two germline ends. CDR3 length: 16 residues. The CDR3 sequence is CASSYRASGPYNEQFF. The CDR3 nucleotides are TGTGCCAGCAGTTATCGAGCCTCCGGGCCCTACAATGAGCAGTTCTTC.

The chain is built from TRBV12-3 or TRBV12-4 and TRBJ2-4, with 10 bases matching TRBD1. J was trimmed by 1 base and V by 8 bases; bases with no gene match: 8. The CDR3 spans 16 residues. CDR3 amino acids: CASGTGVISAKNIQYF. CDR3 in DNA: TGTGCCAGCGGGACAGGGGTGATTTCGGCCAAAAACATTCAGTACTTC.

This chain joins TRBV12-5 and TRBJ2-7; D possibly corresponds to TRBD1 (6 bases). In germline, CDR1 is LGHNT, CDR2 FRNRAP. The CDR3 is made up of 13 amino acids. Trimming removed 5 bases from V and 3 bases from J, with 11 bases in between. The CDR3 spells CASGLDSHYEQYF. CDR3 sequence (DNA): TGTGCTAGTGGTCTGGACAGCCACTACGAGCAGTACTTC.

This clonotype was counted only a few times. The rearrangement links TRBV5-1 to TRBJ2-1, with 7 positions matching TRBD2. The ends lost 1 base at V and 8 bases at J; junction bases unmatched: 9. The CDR3 spans 15 residues. Per the germline V gene, CDR1 is SGHRS and CDR2 is YFSETQ. The CDR3 loop is CASSLMWGGEDEQFF. The CDR3 region has the DNA TGCGCCAGCAGCTTGATGTGGGGGGGTGAAGATGAGCAGTTCTTC.

V usage is TRBV4-1 and J usage is TRBJ2-7; a possible D gene is TRBD1 (5 bases). Looked up from germline, CDR1 is MGHRA and CDR2 is YSYEKL. The CDR3 covers 12 residues. With 5 bases removed from V and 10 bases from J, the gap between germline ends came to 15 bases. The CDR3 loop is CASSGPTASQYF. For the CDR3, the DNA is TGCGCCAGCAGCGGGCCGACAGCTTCACAGTACTTC.

The J gene is TRBJ1-5, the V gene TRBV4-1, with TRBD1 matching 10 bases. Per the germline V gene, CDR1 is MGHRA and CDR2 is YSYEKL. J lost 7 bases, V lost 1 base, and 10 bases had no gene match. CDR3 size: 17 residues. The CDR3 DNA sequence: TGCGCCAGCAGCCAAGTCGGTCGGGACAGGGGAGGACAGCCCCAGCATTTT. Amino acids: CASSQVGRDRGGQPQHF.

The genes are TRBV7-3 and TRBJ2-3; 8 bases align to TRBD1. CDR1 and CDR2 from the germline V gene are SGHTA and FQGTGA. The CDR3 is 16 residues long. The J segment lost 5 bases and the V segment lost 4 bases, leaving 11 bases of the junction unmatched. CDR3 sequence (DNA): TGTGCCAGCAGCTCGGCGGGGACAGGTGGCGGAGATACGCAGTATTTT. It specifies CASSSAGTGGGDTQYF. The whole variable domain, remainder taken from reference TRBV7-3 and TRBJ2-3, is GAGVSQTPSNKVTEKGKYVELRCDPISGHTALYWYRQSLGQGPEFLIYFQGTGAADDSGLPNDRFFAVRPEGSVSTLKIQRTERGDSAVYLCASSSAGTGGGDTQYFGPGTRLTVL.

This chain links TRBV20-1 with TRBJ2-3; tentatively, D is TRBD2 (6 bases). The CDR3 is 15 amino acids. Germline lookup yields CDR1 DFQATT and CDR2 SNEGSKA (reference sequence). V was clipped by 3 bases and J by 2 bases, with 15 bases between them. The chain's CDR3 is CSARIAAGITDTQYF. As DNA, the CDR3 is TGCAGTGCTAGGATCGCGGCGGGGATCACAGATACGCAGTATTTT.

The V gene is TRBV5-1, the J gene TRBJ2-4; 10 bases align to TRBD1. Looked up from germline, CDR1 is SGHRS and CDR2 is YFSETQ. The length of the CDR3 is 14 residues. V lost 0 bases and J lost 9; bases outside the gene matches: 3. The DNA for the CDR3 is TGCGCCAGCAGCTTGGCGGACAGGGGGTCCATTCAGTACTTC. Translation: CASSLADRGSIQYF. Supplemented by reference TRBV5-1 and TRBJ2-4, the full variable domain reads KAGVTQTPRYLIKTRGQQVTLSCSPISGHRSVSWYQQTPGQGLQFLFEYFSETQRNKGNFPGRFSGRQFSNSRSEMNVSTLELGDSALYLCASSLADRGSIQYFGAGTRLSVL.

This clonotype occurred once. The chain joins TRBV5-1 to TRBJ2-7; D unresolved. The germline gives CDR1 SGHRS, CDR2 YFSETQ. The CDR3 spans 13 residues. With 0 bases removed from V and 6 bases from J, the gap between germline ends came to 10 bases. CDR3 bases: TGCGCCAGCAGCTTGGAGGTGGGGTTCGAGCAGTACTTC. It yields the protein CASSLEVGFEQYF.

The sample holds a few counts of this clonotype. This chain joins TRBV6-2 or TRBV6-3 and TRBJ2-7; unclear D gene. The last part of the DNA fits TRBJ2-5 better; the J call may be wrong. The germline CDR1 and CDR2 sequences are MNHEY and SVGEGT. This CDR3 is 13 amino acids long. The CDR3 nucleotides read TGTGCCAGCAGTTACTCTTCCGAAGAGACCCAGTACTTC. Amino acid sequence: CASSYSSEETQYF.

The chain uses TRBV7-8 and TRBJ2-3; 9 nucleotides align to TRBD1. CDR1 SGHVS and CDR2 FQNEAQ come from the germline V gene. The CDR3 spans 17 residues. V shed 5 bases and J 5 bases; nucleotides not matched to a gene: 14. Written as DNA, the CDR3 is TGTGCCAGCAGCGACCAATACCCGGGACAGGGAATAGATACGCAGTATTTT. Translating it yields CASSDQYPGQGIDTQYF.

The V gene is TRBV14, the J gene TRBJ2-2, with a weak D call TRBD2 (6 bases). This CDR3 is built from 15 residues. CDR1 is SGHDN and CDR2 is FVKESK in the germline V gene. V was pared by 4 bases and J by 6 bases, with 15 bases between. CDR3 DNA sequence: TGTGCCAGCAGCCCCCTGACTAGTCTCTCCGGGGAGCTGTTTTTT. Amino acids: CASSPLTSLSGELFF.

This clonotype was seen just once. The V and J genes are TRBV25-1 and TRBJ1-5, with TRBD1 as a possible D gene (6 bases). Trimming stripped 1 base from V and 6 bases from J, with 13 bases between. Germline CDR1 MGHDK, CDR2 SYGVNS. The CDR3 has 15 amino acids. The CDR3 loop is CASSEFRGRSQPQHF. The CDR3 region has the DNA TGTGCCAGCAGTGAATTTCGGGGGCGCAGTCAGCCCCAGCATTTT.

This clonotype occurred a few times. The V and J genes are TRBV11-2 and TRBJ2-7, with 7 bases matching TRBD1. Germline assignment: CDR1 SGHAT and CDR2 FQNNGV. J gave up 1 base and V 3 bases, and 15 bases lay outside the gene matches. CDR3 length equals 18 residues. The DNA for the CDR3 is TGTGCCAGCAGCTTCTCGATAACACTCGGGACAGAATCCTACGAGCAGTACTTC. Translation gives CASSFSITLGTESYEQYF.

The gene calls are TRBV12-5 and TRBJ2-5; 9 nucleotides match TRBD1. Germline V lookup: CDR1 LGHNT, CDR2 FRNRAP. The CDR3 covers 16 residues. Trimming removed 0 bases from V and 5 bases from J; junction bases left unmatched: 7. CDR3 sequence reads: CASGLVQGAIAETQYF. CDR3 nucleotide sequence: TGTGCTAGTGGTTTGGTACAGGGGGCTATTGCGGAGACCCAGTACTTC.

The chain combines TRBV29-1 with TRBJ1-3; no clear D gene. Germline loops: CDR1 SQVTM, CDR2 ANQGSEA. V lost 7 bases to trimming and J lost 3 bases, with 13 bases between them. CDR3 size: 13 residues. Here the CDR3 reads CSAGGRGGNTIYF. CDR3 bases: TGCAGCGCGGGTGGAAGAGGTGGAAACACCATATATTTT.

This clonotype was recorded only once. V is TRBV3-1 and J is TRBJ2-5, with 7 bases matching TRBD2. V shed 4 bases, J shed 5 bases, and the junction held 16 bases outside the gene matches. The CDR3 runs 17 residues. CDR1 is LGHDT and CDR2 is YNNKEL in the germline V gene (reference sequence). CDR3 amino acids: CASSPYLAVDVSETQYF. CDR3 coding DNA: TGTGCCAGCAGCCCCTACCTAGCGGTTGATGTTTCGGAGACCCAGTACTTC.

Here the CDR3 reads CASSYGVKDWNTEAFF. As DNA, the CDR3 is TGTGCCAGCAGCTATGGTGTGAAGGACTGGAACACTGAAGCTTTCTTT. This chain connects TRBV7-9 to TRBJ1-1; no reliable D call. This CDR3 is 16 amino acids long. Germline V gene data show CDR1 as SEHNR and CDR2 as FQNEAQ (reference sequence). V lost 4 bases and J lost 1, with 16 bases in between.

This clonotype was counted many times. The gene calls are TRBV7-2 and TRBJ2-7; TRBD2 matches 11 bases. The V and J ends lost 5 bases and 1 base, in that order; junction bases with no gene match: 4. CDR3 length: 15 residues. The germline V gene encodes CDR1 SGHTA and CDR2 FQGNSA. The CDR3 loop is CASSPLAGGSYEQYF. The CDR3 coding sequence is TGTGCCAGCAGCCCTCTAGCGGGGGGTTCCTACGAGCAGTACTTC. The full variable domain, its missing parts supplied by reference TRBV7-2 and TRBJ2-7, is GAGVSQSPSNKVTEKGKDVELRCDPISGHTALYWYRQSLGQGLEFLIYFQGNSAPDKSGLPSDRFSAERTGGSVSTLTIQRTQQEDSAVYLCASSPLAGGSYEQYFGPGTRLTVT.

The sample holds many counts of this clonotype. The rearrangement joins TRBV20-1 to TRBJ2-7; D is undetermined. The CDR3 is 14 residues long. Between the trimmed V and J ends, which lost 5 bases and 4 bases, there was a span of 18 bases. Germline V gene data show CDR1 as DFQATT and CDR2 as SNEGSKA (reference sequence). Here the CDR3 reads CSALAFGPRYEQYF. CDR3 sequence (DNA): TGCAGTGCTCTCGCCTTTGGGCCACGGTACGAGCAGTACTTC.

The rearrangement uses TRBV20-1 and TRBJ1-6; D is ambiguous. Trimming shortened V by 4 bases and J by 4 bases, and 5 bases separated the two germline ends. The germline gives CDR1 DFQATT, CDR2 SNEGSKA (reference sequence). The CDR3 loop spans 12 amino acids. This chain's CDR3 is CSATKYNSPLHF. The CDR3 bases are TGCAGTGCTACAAAATATAATTCACCCCTCCACTTT.

The chain carries TRBV20-1 and TRBJ2-5; 7 positions agree with TRBD2. Germline trimming cut 6 bases from V and 3 bases from J; bases unmatched to any gene: 13. Germline CDR1 and CDR2: DFQATT and SNEGSKA (reference sequence). The CDR3 length is 15 residues. CDR3 region: CSAQKGRVSEETQYF. The CDR3 DNA sequence: TGCAGTGCCCAAAAAGGGAGGGTGAGTGAAGAGACCCAGTACTTC.